This T cell receptor beta chain stems from a study of shared clonotypes between healthy human individuals. Looking at the study overall: Each donor's CD4 naive and CD4 memory cells filled three plates apiece, CD8 naive two, and CD8 memory one. Findings and limits, study-wide: In several donors, approximately 5% of naive CD4 clonotypes appeared in common. Sorted-subset sequencing was shown by rarefaction to be incomplete despite large depth.

Germline CDR1 reads MNHEY; CDR2 reads SVGAGI. Germline trimming cut 6 bases from V and 5 bases from J; bases unmatched to any gene: 1. CDR3 length: 13 amino acids. Researchers ran the assay at a deep level. TCRdb keeps only in-frame clones here, not all; method: immunoSEQ multiplex PCR. The sample holds 1 million to 1.3 million clones, about 84% seen once. As for this clone: What it recognizes is unknown. This may be a read error, as it is one base from a much larger clone.

This TCR came from a man aged 18-30 years in good health. Some clones in this sample may be carry-over from other donors' samples. The chain links TRBV6-5 to TRBJ1-5; 10 nucleotides align to TRBD1. Sequencing input: memory CD4+ T cells from PBMCs. This sample's subset: CD45RA-negative fraction. The CDR3, as DNA: TGTGCCAGCAGAGGACAGGGGGATCAGCCCCAGCATTTT. Translation: CASRGQGDQPQHF.